The 30 T cell receptor beta chains below were found in one sample sequenced in a study of siplizumab effects on memory and regulatory T cells. The method was immunoSEQ multiplex PCR; TCRdb's version includes in-frame clones alone and lacks a portion of them. The sample consists of approximately 94,000 clones, 80% to 95% of them appearing once. Material for sequencing was CD8+ T cells sorted from blood. The receptors were gathered from a human donor in good health.

V and J are TRBV5-6 and TRBJ1-1; 7 nucleotides align to TRBD1. Looked up from germline, CDR1 is SGHDT and CDR2 is YYEEEE. V lost 5 bases to trimming and J lost 1 base; unmatched junction nucleotides: 5. CDR3 length: 14 residues. CDR3 residues: CASSQDRWNTEAFF. CDR3 bases: TGTGCCAGCAGTCAGGACAGGTGGAACACTGAAGCTTTCTTT.

This clone was seen a single time. The CDR3 DNA sequence: TGTGCCAGCAGCATAACCGGGATTAATGAAAAACTGTTTTTT. Translated, it gives CASSITGINEKLFF. The genes are TRBV7-9 and TRBJ1-4, with unresolved D. Per germline, CDR1 SEHNR and CDR2 FQNEAQ (reference sequence). CDR3 size: 14 residues. V was clipped by 5 bases and J by 4 bases, with 11 bases between them.

This chain joins TRBV6-1 and TRBJ1-5; 8 bases fit TRBD1. Germline trimming cut 4 bases from V and 4 bases from J; bases unmatched to any gene: 6. From germline, CDR1 is MNHNS and CDR2 SASEGT. CDR3 length: 15 residues. CDR3 amino acids: CASSASRTGNQPQHF. CDR3 nucleotide sequence: TGTGCCAGCAGTGCCTCCCGGACAGGGAATCAGCCCCAGCATTTT.

J is TRBJ1-6 and V is TRBV19; tentative D call: TRBD1 (6 bases). The germline V gene encodes CDR1 LNHDA and CDR2 SQIVND (reference sequence). The CDR3 runs to 16 residues. V lost 4 bases to trimming and J lost 2 bases, with 12 bases between them. CDR3 sequence: CASSTLQGAYNSPLHF. CDR3 nucleotide sequence: TGTGCCAGTAGTACTTTACAGGGAGCCTATAATTCACCCCTCCACTTT.

The V call is TRBV5-1, the J call TRBJ2-1; TRBD2 agrees at 11 bases. Trimming removed 3 bases from V and 14 bases from J; junction bases left unmatched: 13. This CDR3 contains 15 residues. Per germline, CDR1 SGHRS and CDR2 YFSETQ. Written as DNA, the CDR3 is TGCGCCAGCAGCTACCGACTAGCGGGAAACTGGTTTAAGTTCTTC. It specifies CASSYRLAGNWFKFF.

The chain has TRBV7-9 and TRBJ2-1; perhaps TRBD2 as D (7 bases). From germline, CDR1 is SEHNR and CDR2 FQNEAQ (reference sequence). The V end was cut by 4 bases, the J end by 4 bases, with 17 bases between. The CDR3 runs to 16 residues. The CDR3 sequence is CASSSPGGEEYNEQFF. Here the CDR3 DNA reads TGTGCCAGCAGCTCCCCGGGGGGCGAGGAGTACAATGAGCAGTTCTTC. The variable domain in full, with the rest retrieved from reference TRBV7-9 and TRBJ2-1, is DTGVSQNPRHKITKRGQNVTFRCDPISEHNRLYWYRQTLGQGPEFLTYFQNEAQLEKSRLLSDRFSAERPKGSFSTLEIQRTEQGDSAMYLCASSSPGGEEYNEQFFGPGTRLTVL.

The rearrangement uses TRBV4-2 and TRBJ1-1; 7 bases map to TRBD1. CDR3 length: 17 residues. In germline, CDR1 is LGHNA, CDR2 YNFKEQ. The V segment lost 0 bases and the J segment 3 bases; nucleotides outside the gene matches: 10. CDR3 sequence: CASSQDIDRASDTEAFF. CDR3 DNA sequence: TGTGCCAGCAGCCAAGATATCGACAGGGCGAGTGACACTGAAGCTTTCTTT.

The CDR3 nucleotides are TGTGCCTGGTCCCCGGGGGGGGCTGGCTACACCTTC. Translated: CAWSPGGAGYTF. The chain links TRBV30 to TRBJ1-2; tentatively, D is TRBD1 (6 bases). CDR1 and CDR2 (germline): GTSNPN, SVGIG (reference sequence). With 5 bases removed from V and 7 bases from J, the gap between germline ends came to 14 bases. The CDR3 covers 12 residues.

The gene calls are TRBV4-3 and TRBJ2-7; the match to TRBD1 covers 8 bases. Per germline, CDR1 LGHNA and CDR2 YSLEER. With 5 bases clipped from V and 3 bases from J, the junction kept 12 bases outside the gene matches. The CDR3 is 16 residues long. The CDR3 reads CASSIGTDRASYEQYF. The CDR3, as DNA: TGCGCCAGCAGCATTGGGACGGACAGGGCTAGCTACGAGCAGTACTTC.

CDR3 residues: CASHRDRVSDTQYF. DNA for the CDR3: TGTGCCAGTCACCGGGACAGGGTATCAGATACGCAGTATTTT. The rearrangement links TRBV6-1 to TRBJ2-3; 9 bases agree with TRBD1. V lost 9 bases, J lost 4 bases, and 8 bases stayed unmatched. The length of the CDR3 is 14 residues. Germline V gene sequence: CDR1 MNHNS, CDR2 SASEGT.

This sequence joins TRBV7-9 and TRBJ2-5; 7 bases map to TRBD2. Germline trimming cut 4 bases from V and 10 bases from J; bases unmatched to any gene: 9. The CDR3 has 13 amino acids. Per the germline V gene, CDR1 is SEHNR and CDR2 is FQNEAQ (reference sequence). Here the CDR3 DNA reads TGTGCCAGCAGCTCGGGACCCCGGGGGGACCAGTACTTC. This sequence encodes CASSSGPRGDQYF.

In nucleotides, the CDR3 is TGTGCCAGCAGTGTTGGGACAGGGTTCGAGCAGTACTTC. Translation gives CASSVGTGFEQYF. The chain joins TRBV2 to TRBJ2-7; 9 bases are shared with TRBD1. V gave up 4 bases and J gave up 6 bases; unmatched junction bases: 4. Germline values: CDR1 SNHLY, CDR2 FYNNEI. There are 13 residues in the CDR3.

The chain carries TRBV27 and TRBJ2-2, with D unresolved. The CDR3 loop spans 13 amino acids. The V gene lost 3 bases and the J gene lost 3 bases, with 5 bases spanning the gap. Germline lookup yields CDR1 MNHEY and CDR2 SMNVEV (reference sequence). The chain's CDR3 is CASSLGYTGELFF. CDR3 sequence (DNA): TGTGCCAGCAGTTTGGGCTACACCGGGGAGCTGTTTTTT.

The V and J genes are TRBV6-6 and TRBJ1-2; D is unclear. V lost 2 bases to trimming and J lost 0 bases, with 13 bases between them. The CDR3 extends over 16 amino acids. Per the germline V gene, CDR1 is MNHNY and CDR2 is SVGAGI (reference sequence). In nucleotides, the CDR3 is TGTGCCAGCAGTTACCACCGGGCCCCTCCTAACTATGGCTACACCTTC. This translates into CASSYHRAPPNYGYTF.

V usage is TRBV7-9 and J usage is TRBJ1-2; possibly TRBD1 for D (6 bases). Germline CDR1 and CDR2: SEHNR and FQNEAQ (reference sequence). This CDR3 is 15 amino acids long. With 3 bases removed from V and 3 bases from J, the gap between germline ends came to 14 bases. CDR3 sequence reads: CASSFTQGGDYGYTF. CDR3 DNA: TGTGCCAGCAGCTTCACACAGGGTGGCGACTATGGCTACACCTTC. The full variable domain, its missing parts supplied by reference TRBV7-9 and TRBJ1-2, is DTGVSQNPRHKITKRGQNVTFRCDPISEHNRLYWYRQTLGQGPEFLTYFQNEAQLEKSRLLSDRFSAERPKGSFSTLEIQRTEQGDSAMYLCASSFTQGGDYGYTFGSGTRLTVV.

The CDR3 spells CASSVPAGLAENNEQFF. CDR3 nucleotide sequence: TGTGCCAGCAGCGTACCTGCTGGACTAGCGGAAAACAATGAGCAGTTCTTC. This chain uses TRBV9 with TRBJ2-1; 10 bases are shared with TRBD2. CDR1 and CDR2 from the germline V gene are SGDLS and YYNGEE. The ends lost 1 base at V and 5 bases at J; junction bases unmatched: 9. The CDR3 covers 17 residues.

This rearrangement joins TRBV30 to TRBJ1-3, with D hard to call. V was cut by 0 bases and J by 7 bases, with 13 bases left in between. Germline V CDR1 and CDR2: GTSNPN, SVGIG (reference sequence). The CDR3 runs 14 residues. The CDR3: CAWSVTGYANTIYF. CDR3 DNA: TGTGCCTGGAGTGTAACCGGGTACGCTAACACCATATATTTT.

This clone has just a few counts. The genes are TRBV7-9 and TRBJ1-1; D not certain. Trimming cost V 4 bases and J 5 bases, with 11 bases left between them. In germline, CDR1 is SEHNR, CDR2 FQNEAQ (reference sequence). The CDR3 has 13 amino acids. The CDR3 region is CASSSKTRTEAFF. The CDR3 DNA is TGTGCCAGCAGCTCTAAGACGAGGACTGAAGCTTTCTTT. Full variable domain (missing parts from reference TRBV7-9 and TRBJ1-1): DTGVSQNPRHKITKRGQNVTFRCDPISEHNRLYWYRQTLGQGPEFLTYFQNEAQLEKSRLLSDRFSAERPKGSFSTLEIQRTEQGDSAMYLCASSSKTRTEAFFGQGTRLTVV.

This chain joins TRBV4-1 and TRBJ1-2; maybe TRBD1 (5 bases). The CDR3 is 15 amino acids. From germline, CDR1 is MGHRA and CDR2 YSYEKL. V was cut by 1 base and J by 4 bases, with 13 bases left in between. CDR3 DNA sequence: TGCGCCAGCAGCCAAGCCAAAGCAGGGCCCTATGGCTACACCTTC. Its protein is CASSQAKAGPYGYTF.

The chain employs TRBV20-1 and TRBJ1-1; maybe TRBD1 (6 bases). Trimming stripped 4 bases from V and 4 bases from J, with 7 bases between. This CDR3 has 11 residues. Germline CDR1 DFQATT, CDR2 SNEGSKA (reference sequence). DNA of the CDR3: TGCAGTGCTACGGGGGCCACTGAAGCTTTCTTT. Translating gives CSATGATEAFF.

This sequence joins TRBV4-3 and TRBJ2-7; the match to TRBD1 covers 8 bases. CDR1 and CDR2 from the germline V gene are LGHNA and YSLEER. This CDR3 comprises 13 residues. V was clipped by 4 bases and J by 4 bases; unmatched bases: 3. Here the CDR3 DNA reads TGCGCCAGCAGCCCCTACAGGGGGTACGAGCAGTACTTC. Translation gives CASSPYRGYEQYF.

This clone was counted once. V usage is TRBV27 and J usage is TRBJ2-7; possibly TRBD1 or TRBD2 for D (5 bases each). The CDR3 has 14 residues. Germline loops: CDR1 MNHEY, CDR2 SMNVEV (reference sequence). The germline V and J ends were trimmed by 7 bases and 4 bases, with 17 bases remaining between them. The CDR3 coding sequence is TGTGCCAGCAAGGCTTTTGGGGGTCGGTACGAGCAGTACTTC. It is translated as CASKAFGGRYEQYF.

The chain recombines TRBV9 with TRBJ1-1; TRBD1 matches at 8 bases. The CDR3 is 17 amino acids. From germline, CDR1 is SGDLS and CDR2 YYNGEE. Trimming at V came to 2 bases and at J to 1 base, leaving 10 bases not matched to a gene. The CDR3 nucleotides read TGTGCCAGCAGCGTTAAGACAGGGGAATCGGAGAACACTGAAGCTTTCTTT. This sequence encodes CASSVKTGESENTEAFF.

The V gene is TRBV5-4, the J gene TRBJ1-1; possible D gene TRBD1, 6 bases. Germline CDR1 SGHNT, CDR2 YYREEE (reference sequence). The CDR3 runs to 15 residues. Trimming pared 4 bases from V and 5 bases from J, leaving 18 bases between. CDR3 region: CASSPLQGSRTEAFF. The CDR3 region has the DNA TGTGCCAGCAGCCCCTTACAGGGTTCGAGGACTGAAGCTTTCTTT.

The rearrangement links TRBV4-1 to TRBJ2-2; 13 positions agree with TRBD2. This CDR3 is built from 14 residues. Germline lookup yields CDR1 MGHRA and CDR2 YSYEKL. The V segment lost 8 bases and the J segment 7 bases; nucleotides outside the gene matches: 4. This CDR3 is CASRTSGSGGELFF. CDR3 bases: TGCGCCAGCCGGACTAGCGGGAGTGGCGGGGAGCTGTTTTTT.

This chain connects TRBV10-3 to TRBJ2-2; TRBD2 is a possible D gene (6 bases). CDR3 length: 12 amino acids. Trimming took 8 bases from V and 6 from J, leaving 10 bases between them. CDR1 and CDR2 (germline): ENHRY, SYGVKD. CDR3 nucleotide sequence: TGTGCCATCGGGCGGGAAGCCGGGGAGCTGTTTTTT. This gives the protein CAIGREAGELFF.

The rearrangement links TRBV7-9 to TRBJ2-7; a possible D gene is TRBD2 (5 bases). The V and J ends lost 5 bases and 5 bases respectively, with 19 bases between them. The CDR3 loop spans 15 amino acids. Looked up from germline, CDR1 is SEHNR and CDR2 is FQNEAQ (reference sequence). CDR3 in amino acids: CASSPPRTGWNEQYF. The CDR3 nucleotides are TGTGCCAGCAGCCCCCCCCGGACTGGGTGGAACGAGCAGTACTTC.

The chain combines TRBV6-5 with TRBJ1-3; no reliable D call. V shed 6 bases and J shed 4 bases, with 4 bases lying between them. The CDR3 extends over 11 amino acids. The germline gives CDR1 MNHEY, CDR2 SVGAGI. This chain's CDR3 is CASSAGNTIYF. The CDR3 DNA reads as TGTGCCAGCAGCGCGGGAAACACCATATATTTT.

The chain uses TRBV6-6 and TRBJ1-1; no clear D. Trimming cost V 2 bases and J 3 bases, with 4 bases left between them. The germline V gene has CDR1 MNHNY and CDR2 SVGAGI (reference sequence). The CDR3 is 12 amino acids. Here the CDR3 DNA reads TGTGCCAGCAGTTACGGGGACACTGAAGCTTTCTTT. This encodes CASSYGDTEAFF.

Comments on this clone: Within the sample, other DNA sequences also encode this same CDR3. The rearrangement joins TRBV27 to TRBJ2-7; D may be TRBD2 (6 bases). CDR3 length equals 13 residues. V was cut by 3 bases and J by 2 bases, with 8 bases left in between. CDR1 is MNHEY, CDR2 SMNVEV, per germline (reference sequence). In DNA, the CDR3 is TGTGCCAGCAGTTTCGGGGAGGCCTACGAGCAGTACTTC. As protein: CASSFGEAYEQYF.